Detailed here is one T cell receptor (beta chain). Antigen: not known. V was pared by 3 bases and J by 5 bases, with 17 bases between. Germline-derived CDR1 and CDR2 are SGHVS and FNYEAQ. CDR3 length: 16 residues. This sample was taken from a study of cytomegalovirus exposure and HLA in healthy donors. Study-wide context: Some 91 million unique TCRs from HLA-typed donors were held in an early release of data. Study conclusions and caveats: Indistinguishable V segments, including TRBV6-2 and TRBV6-3, were excluded.

In the PCR, 60 Vbeta and 13 Jbeta primers were used. The method was immunoSEQ multiplex PCR; TCRdb's version includes in-frame clones alone and lacks a portion of them. The table shows around 150,000 clones, with around 79% occurring only once. The V gene is TRBV7-6, the J gene TRBJ2-1; a weak D match, TRBD2 (6 bases). The sample comprised PBMCs. The sequence was obtained from a human donor in good health. CDR3 sequence (DNA): TGTGCCAGCAGCTTTACGTGGGCGGGGACTCACAATGAGCAGTTCTTC. Its translation: CASSFTWAGTHNEQFF.